These 24 T cell receptor beta chains originate from one sample sequenced in a study of glioma-infiltrating T cells. Amplification of TCR alpha and beta CDR3 regions from RNA used iRepertoire nested multiplex PCR. TCRdb re-called the multiplex PCR reads with MiXCR, one entry per CDR3 protein. The sample carries roughly 350,000 distinct CDR3 sequences, 35% to 45% recorded once. The sequenced sample was glioma tissue, nonneoplastic brain tissue, or PBMCs (not recorded which). These receptors all stem from a human donor with low-grade glioma or glioblastoma, undergoing nonglioma brain surgery, or in good health (not recorded which).

As concerns this clonotype: One base away lies a much larger clone, so this may be a sequencing read error. This rearrangement joins TRBV25-1 to TRBJ1-2, with TRBD1 identical over 10 bases. The CDR3 has 13 amino acids. The germline V gene encodes CDR1 MGHDK and CDR2 SYGVNS. The CDR3 loop reads CASCEGQGYGYAF. The CDR3 DNA is TGTGCCAGTTGCGAGGGACAGGGGTATGGCTACGCCTTC.

This clonotype has just a few counts. V gene TRBV2 combines with J gene TRBJ1-1; TRBD1 matches at 8 bases. V shed 6 bases, J shed 5 bases, and the junction held 8 bases outside the gene matches. Germline CDR1 is SNHLY and CDR2 is FYNNEI. This CDR3 has 14 residues. Here the CDR3 DNA reads TGTGCCAGCAGCGGACAGGGAGTCGGGACTGAAGCTTTCTTT. Residues: CASSGQGVGTEAFF.

The chain is built from TRBV29-1 and TRBJ2-7, with D uncertain. V was shortened by 4 bases and J by 2 bases, with 9 bases between the two germline ends. Germline CDR1 is SQVTM and CDR2 is ANQGSEA. The CDR3 runs to 12 residues. The CDR3 loop is CSVVGGPYEQYF. The DNA for the CDR3 is TGCAGCGTTGTAGGCGGACCCTACGAGCAGTACTTC.

J is TRBJ1-1 and V is TRBV20-1, with D uncertain. The V and J ends lost 6 bases and 6 bases respectively, with 20 bases between them. This CDR3 has 14 amino acids. CDR1 is DFQATT, CDR2 SNEGSKA, per germline (reference sequence). CDR3 DNA: TGCAGTGCCCATGGGCCCGCCGGAGGACCTGAAGCTTTCTTT. Its translation: CSAHGPAGGPEAFF.

The CDR3 region has the DNA TGCAGTGCTAGATTCCCCCGGGCCCCTCCCAATCAGCCCCAGCATTTT. Its translation is CSARFPRAPPNQPQHF. This chain uses TRBV20-1 with TRBJ1-5; D not resolved. V shed 2 bases and J shed 3 bases, with 17 bases lying between them. The CDR3 contains 16 residues. CDR1 and CDR2 (germline): DFQATT, SNEGSKA (reference sequence).

The chain employs TRBV4-2 and TRBJ1-1; D not resolved. This CDR3 has 16 amino acids. The V end lost 0 bases, the J end lost 1 base, and 12 bases lay between the germline ends. Germline loops: CDR1 LGHNA, CDR2 YNFKEQ. The CDR3: CASSQDSGPPNTEAFF. In nucleotides, the CDR3 is TGTGCCAGCAGCCAAGATTCAGGACCGCCGAACACTGAAGCTTTCTTT.

The V and J genes are TRBV27 and TRBJ2-4; D is ambiguous. Germline V gene sequence: CDR1 MNHEY, CDR2 SMNVEV (reference sequence). This CDR3 comprises 17 residues. V shed 5 bases and J shed 0 bases, with 17 bases lying between them. CDR3 protein: CASSIHPRRLAKNIQYF. In DNA form, the CDR3 reads TGTGCCAGCAGTATACACCCCAGGAGACTAGCCAAAAACATTCAGTACTTC.

The chain uses TRBV25-1 and TRBJ2-2, with 11 bases aligning to TRBD1. Germline lookup yields CDR1 MGHDK and CDR2 SYGVNS. This CDR3 is 17 amino acids long. After removal of 3 bases from V and 3 bases from J, the junction contained 6 bases not matched to a gene. Here the CDR3 DNA reads TGTGCCAGCAGTGACCCCGGGACAGGGGGGGACACCGGGGAGCTGTTTTTT. Translating it yields CASSDPGTGGDTGELFF. Drawing the rest from reference TRBV25-1 and TRBJ2-2, the complete variable domain is EADIYQTPRYLVIGTGKKITLECSQTMGHDKMYWYQQDPGMELHLIHYSYGVNSTEKGDLSSESTVSRIRTEHFPLTLESARPSHTSQYLCASSDPGTGGDTGELFFGEGSRLTVL.

The chain combines TRBV20-1 with TRBJ2-1; D possibly corresponds to TRBD2 (5 bases). Germline CDR1 DFQATT, CDR2 SNEGSKA (reference sequence). The ends were cut back, 4 bases at V and 0 bases at J, with 16 bases in the middle. The CDR3 length is 16 residues. The CDR3 DNA is TGCAGTGCTAAGGCTTCTAGCCAATTCTCCTACAATGAGCAGTTCTTC. Translation gives CSAKASSQFSYNEQFF.

This chain joins TRBV12-3 or TRBV12-4 and TRBJ2-4, with a tentative D call TRBD1 (6 bases). The CDR3 extends over 14 amino acids. The V end was cut by 3 bases, the J end by 3 bases, with 9 bases between. The DNA for the CDR3 is TGTGCCAGCAGTTTCGCAGGGGTCAAAAACATTCAGTACTTC. Amino acids: CASSFAGVKNIQYF.

In nucleotides, the CDR3 is TGCGCCAGCAGCCAAAATCGGAGGGAGAGGTCTAATGAGCAGTTCTTC. It encodes CASSQNRRERSNEQFF. The chain carries TRBV4-3 and TRBJ2-1, with TRBD2 as a possible D gene (6 bases). CDR3 length: 16 amino acids. Germline V gene data show CDR1 as LGHNA and CDR2 as YSLEER. Between the trimmed V and J ends, which lost 2 bases and 7 bases, there was a span of 18 bases.

On this clonotype itself: The junction and the germline gene differ at one end; a read error may be behind it. This chain joins TRBV7-3 and TRBJ1-1; 8 bases map to TRBD1. The CDR3 consists of 15 residues. Germline values: CDR1 SGHTA, CDR2 FQGTGA. CDR3 nucleotides: TGTGCCAGCAGTCCGACAGACAGGGGCGGCACTAAAGCTTTCTTT. This sequence encodes CASSPTDRGGTKAFF.

Turning to this clonotype: This may be a read error: a much more frequent sequence differs by one nucleotide. This chain joins TRBV6-1 and TRBJ2-5; weak D call: TRBD1 (5 bases). Trimming took 1 base from V and 4 from J, leaving 10 bases between them. In germline, CDR1 is MNHNS, CDR2 SASEGT. The CDR3 spans 14 residues. The CDR3 loop is CASSEVDMGETQYF. The CDR3 DNA sequence: TGTGCCAGCAGTGAAGTGGACATGGGAGAGACCCAGTACTTC.

J is TRBJ2-7 and V is TRBV25-1, with 7 bases fitting TRBD1. Germline V gene lookup returns CDR1 MGHDK and CDR2 SYGVNS. The junction had 9 bases not matched to a gene; V was cut back by 3 bases and J by 7 bases. The CDR3 loop spans 14 amino acids. CDR3: CASSEARGSREQYF. CDR3 DNA: TGTGCCAGCAGTGAGGCCAGGGGGAGTCGGGAGCAGTACTTC.

The chain recombines TRBV6-2 or TRBV6-3 with TRBJ2-3; perhaps TRBD2 as D (6 bases). V gave up 6 bases and J gave up 4 bases, with 14 bases separating them. Germline values: CDR1 MNHEY, CDR2 SVGEGT. This CDR3 comprises 14 residues. The CDR3 here is CASSVVGRPDTQYF. The DNA of the CDR3 is TGTGCCAGCAGCGTAGTCGGGAGACCAGATACGCAGTATTTT.

To note about this clonotype: One base away lies a much larger clone, so this may be a sequencing read error. The V gene is TRBV15, the J gene TRBJ2-1; the D gene is possibly TRBD1 (5 bases). Trimming pared 1 base from V and 12 bases from J, leaving 19 bases between. This CDR3 spans 15 amino acids. The germline V gene has CDR1 LNHNV and CDR2 YYDKDF (reference sequence). DNA for the CDR3: TGTGCCACCAGCAGAGCCACGCCAGGGTGGCATGGGCAGTTCTTC. Protein: CATSRATPGWHGQFF.

The rearrangement joins TRBV5-1 to TRBJ2-7; TRBD1 aligns across 8 bases. The germline V gene encodes CDR1 SGHRS and CDR2 YFSETQ. Trimming removed 2 bases from V and 5 bases from J; junction bases left unmatched: 9. The length of the CDR3 is 15 residues. Here the CDR3 reads CASSLGWTGSNEQYF. The CDR3 DNA follows: TGCGCCAGCAGCTTAGGATGGACAGGGTCCAACGAGCAGTACTTC.

Regarding this clonotype: Lacking the conserved final phenylalanine or tryptophan, this CDR3 likely reflects a read error. The chain uses TRBV20-1 and TRBJ1-2; 10 nucleotides match TRBD1. Trimming at V came to 5 bases and at J to 8 bases, leaving 8 bases not matched to a gene. The CDR3 totals 13 residues. From germline, CDR1 is DFQATT and CDR2 SNEGSKA (reference sequence). The CDR3 loop reads CSARRLTGGGYTS. The CDR3 DNA reads as TGCAGTGCTCGACGATTGACAGGGGGCGGCTACACCTCC.

DNA for the CDR3: TGTGCCAGCAGTGGGGCAGGGTCGGCTAATGAAAAACTGTTTTTT. Translating gives CASSGAGSANEKLFF. The chain carries TRBV27 and TRBJ1-4, with a tentative D call TRBD1 (5 bases). Trimming left V 5 bases short and J 3 bases short, with 13 bases between. The CDR3 covers 15 residues. Germline CDR1 and CDR2: MNHEY and SMNVEV (reference sequence).

About this clonotype itself: Given a much more abundant clone one base away, this may be a read error. The rearrangement joins TRBV6-5 to TRBJ2-5, with D unclear. Trimming stripped 2 bases from V and 5 bases from J, with 6 bases between. The CDR3 loop spans 12 amino acids. Germline lookup yields CDR1 MNHEY and CDR2 SVGAGI. The CDR3 DNA sequence: TGTGCCAGCAGTTACGGTTGGGAGACCCAGTACTTC. As protein: CASSYGWETQYF.

Note on this clonotype: An end of the junction does not agree with germline; a read error may underlie this. The chain recombines TRBV15 with TRBJ2-1; weak D call: TRBD2 (6 bases). The CDR3 sequence is 17 residues long. The germline gives CDR1 LNHNV, CDR2 YYDKDF (reference sequence). CDR3 amino acids: CATSTGLAGSSYNEQLF. The CDR3 DNA reads as TGTGCCACCAGCACGGGACTGGCGGGAAGCTCCTACAATGAGCAGCTCTTC. Using reference TRBV15 and TRBJ2-1 for the parts outside the CDR3, the full variable domain is DAMVIQNPRYQVTQFGKPVTLSCSQTLNHNVMYWYQQKSSQAPKLLFHYYDKDFNNEADTPDNFQSRRPNTSFCFLDIRSPGLGDTAMYLCATSTGLAGSSYNEQLFGPGTRLTVL.

CDR3 DNA sequence: TGTGCCAGCAGCTTCCTCGCGGGGGGGATGTACGAGCAGTACTTC. Translating it yields CASSFLAGGMYEQYF. The chain carries TRBV7-9 and TRBJ2-7; TRBD2 matches 9 bases. The trim removed 3 bases at V and 4 bases at J, leaving 7 bases unmatched. CDR1 and CDR2 (germline): SEHNR, FQNEAQ (reference sequence). This CDR3 comprises 15 residues.

The J gene is TRBJ2-2, the V gene TRBV20-1, with TRBD2 as a possible D gene (7 bases). Germline V gene data show CDR1 as DFQATT and CDR2 as SNEGSKA (reference sequence). This CDR3 has 14 residues. Trimming removed 6 bases at V and 5 bases at J, with 16 bases between. The CDR3 bases are TGCAGTGCAAGGGGGAGGGCCTATACCGGGGAGCTGTTTTTT. It translates to CSARGRAYTGELFF.

Turning to this clonotype: This may stem from a read error, because a much larger clone lies one nucleotide away. The chain employs TRBV20-1 and TRBJ2-7, with 7 bases fitting TRBD2. The CDR3 spans 14 residues. J gave up 5 bases and V 1 base, and 8 bases lay outside the gene matches. Germline CDR1 DFQATT, CDR2 SNEGSKA (reference sequence). CDR3 region: CSARGWEGPDEQYF. The CDR3 DNA sequence: TGCAGTGCTAGAGGGTGGGAGGGCCCCGACGAGCAGTACTTC.